Sequencing of this T cell receptor (beta chain) was carried out in a study of T cells in Graves' hyperthyroidism and ophthalmopathy. Points from the study as a whole: Most clonotypes expanded in the thyroid (above 0.001) were also present in blood.

Comment on this clonotype: What it recognizes is unknown.

The TCR beta CDR3 regions underwent amplification using RNA transcripts as the source. With the HTBI primer set, the TCR CDR3 went through a first round of RT-PCR. TCRdb re-derived calls from the multiplex PCR reads in MiXCR, one entry per CDR3 protein. The sample has around 490,000 distinct CDR3 sequences; 15% to 20% are singletons. Each ophthalmopathy patient scored at least 3 on the Clinical Activity Score and at least 4 on NOSPECS grade, with duration under 3 months. Those patients with uncontrolled infection, other autoimmune disease, pregnancy or lactation were excluded. The germline V and J ends were trimmed by 6 bases and 10 bases, with 16 bases remaining between them. The CDR3 runs to 13 residues. The germline V gene has CDR1 MNHNS and CDR2 SASEGT.

Sequenced material: blood. The J gene is TRBJ2-1, the V gene TRBV6-1; D might be TRBD1 (5 bases). This TCR was sampled from a middle-aged man with Graves' ophthalmopathy. CDR3 nucleotide sequence: TGTGCCAGCAGAGGTTCCTGGGCAGGGGAGCAGTTCTTC. It encodes CASRGSWAGEQFF.